Listed here is a single TCR beta chain. The antigen is unknown. The data were obtained in a study of PD-L1 blockade in urothelial cancer. Study background: Of prior chemotherapy regimens, patients had received between 0 and 3. Samples came from 3 weeks, at the second dose, and 6 weeks into treatment. General study findings and limits: For durable-benefit patients, tumor-associated blood clones expanded more at 3 weeks.

Germline CDR1 reads WSHSY; CDR2 reads SAAADI. The CDR3 has 14 residues. Trimming stripped 8 bases from V and 4 bases from J, with 15 bases between. This sample's time point: pretreatment peripheral blood. The protocol was immunoSEQ multiplex PCR, while the TCRdb copy is restricted to in-frame clones and leaves out a portion. Of some 40,000 clones in the sample, 85% were seen once. The sequence came from a man older than 75 with urothelial cancer. The rearrangement joins TRBV10-2 to TRBJ1-5; tentatively, D is TRBD1 (6 bases). The material sequenced was PBMCs, taken around atezolizumab (anti-PD-L1) treatment. The CDR3 reads CASSEWTANQPQHF. The CDR3 DNA sequence: TGCGCCAGCTCCGAATGGACAGCTAATCAGCCCCAGCATTTT.